These 26 T cell receptor beta chains were all obtained from the same sample, sequenced in a study of shared clonotypes between healthy human individuals. Data came from immunoSEQ multiplex PCR; TCRdb stores just in-frame clones and leaves some out. The sample holds about 680,000 clones, under 80% seen once. The sequenced sample consisted of memory CD4+ T cells sorted from blood. Stated subset: CD45RA-negative fraction. The source of these receptors is a woman aged 30 to 39 in good health.

The rearrangement links TRBV7-2 to TRBJ2-1; D is ambiguous. CDR3 size: 13 residues. Trimming left V 5 bases short and J 10 bases short, with 15 bases between. Germline-derived CDR1 and CDR2 are SGHTA and FQGNSA. Here the CDR3 reads CASSPITVGEQFF. The DNA of the CDR3 is TGTGCCAGCAGCCCGATAACGGTGGGCGAGCAGTTCTTC.

The chain links TRBV28 to TRBJ2-3; D gene ambiguous. The CDR3 runs to 15 residues. With 3 bases removed from V and 4 bases from J, the gap between germline ends came to 14 bases. The V gene's germline CDR1 is MDHEN and CDR2 SYDVKM. As DNA, the CDR3 is TGTGCCAGCAGTTTGACTCCAGAGTCGGCAGATACGCAGTATTTT. Residues: CASSLTPESADTQYF.

This sequence joins TRBV5-4 and TRBJ2-5; 10 nucleotides agree with TRBD2. V lost 3 bases, J lost 5 bases, and 10 bases stayed unmatched. CDR3 length: 16 amino acids. Germline lookup yields CDR1 SGHNT and CDR2 YYREEE (reference sequence). CDR3 region: CASSWTAGGPSETQYF. The CDR3 region has the DNA TGTGCCAGCAGCTGGACAGCGGGAGGGCCCTCTGAGACCCAGTACTTC.

This chain joins TRBV5-1 and TRBJ2-2, with 9 bases that match TRBD2. Trimming took 4 bases from V and 3 from J; bases not matched to a gene: 7. Germline V gene data show CDR1 as SGHRS and CDR2 as YFSETQ. This CDR3 is 16 amino acids long. CDR3 region: CASSRETSGDTGELFF. In nucleotides, the CDR3 is TGCGCCAGCAGCCGGGAGACTAGCGGCGACACCGGGGAGCTGTTTTTT.

The gene calls are TRBV11-2 and TRBJ2-4; D possibly corresponds to TRBD2 (6 bases). The CDR3 loop spans 13 amino acids. Trimming shortened V by 0 bases and J by 6 bases, and 6 bases separated the two germline ends. Per germline, CDR1 SGHAT and CDR2 FQNNGV. CDR3: CASSLEEGNIQYF. DNA for the CDR3: TGTGCCAGCAGCTTAGAGGAGGGAAACATTCAGTACTTC.

The chain joins TRBV7-6 to TRBJ1-2; D not resolved. Germline CDR1 SGHVS, CDR2 FNYEAQ. Trimming cost V 3 bases and J 4 bases, with 9 bases left between them. The CDR3 is made up of 13 amino acids. The CDR3 loop is CASSFPGGYGYTF. DNA for the CDR3: TGTGCCAGCAGCTTTCCGGGAGGCTATGGCTACACCTTC.

This clone was picked up a small number of times. The chain uses TRBV6-6 and TRBJ1-5; unclear D gene. This CDR3 is built from 12 residues. V was clipped by 6 bases and J by 9 bases, with 12 bases between them. Germline lookup yields CDR1 MNHNY and CDR2 SVGAGI (reference sequence). The CDR3 DNA sequence: TGTGCCAGCAGACGTACCGAAGGGCCCCAGCATTTT. Protein: CASRRTEGPQHF.

The chain uses TRBV27 and TRBJ1-6; D is unclear. Trimming left V 2 bases short and J 2 bases short, with 7 bases between. The germline V gene has CDR1 MNHEY and CDR2 SMNVEV (reference sequence). This CDR3 has 15 residues. The CDR3 loop is CASSLRQPYNSPLHF. CDR3 DNA sequence: TGTGCCAGCAGTTTAAGGCAGCCCTATAATTCACCCCTCCACTTT.

This clone showed up just once. The chain links TRBV2 to TRBJ2-7; D not certain. The germline gives CDR1 SNHLY, CDR2 FYNNEI. V dropped 2 bases and J dropped 1 base, with 12 bases sitting between them. The CDR3 runs 15 residues. The DNA of the CDR3 is TGTGCCAGCAGTGAAAGTCTGGCCCCTTCCTACGAGCAGTACTTC. Its translation: CASSESLAPSYEQYF.

V and J are TRBV28 and TRBJ1-5; 7 nucleotides agree with TRBD1. The ends lost 6 bases at V and 1 base at J; junction bases unmatched: 6. This CDR3 contains 15 residues. CDR1 and CDR2 (germline): MDHEN, SYDVKM. The CDR3 reads CASSGNRGSNQPQHF. CDR3 DNA: TGTGCCAGCAGCGGAAACAGGGGAAGCAATCAGCCCCAGCATTTT.

The chain joins TRBV7-9 to TRBJ2-1, with 8 bases identical to TRBD2. This CDR3 is 16 amino acids long. The germline CDR1 and CDR2 sequences are SEHNR and FQNEAQ (reference sequence). V lost 5 bases to trimming and J lost 0 bases; unmatched junction nucleotides: 6. DNA of the CDR3: TGTGCCAGCAGCCCCAGCGGGGGAAGCTCCTACAATGAGCAGTTCTTC. Translation: CASSPSGGSSYNEQFF. Together with reference TRBV7-9 and TRBJ2-1, the CDR3 gives the full variable domain: DTGVSQNPRHKITKRGQNVTFRCDPISEHNRLYWYRQTLGQGPEFLTYFQNEAQLEKSRLLSDRFSAERPKGSFSTLEIQRTEQGDSAMYLCASSPSGGSSYNEQFFGPGTRLTVL.

This clone has only one observation. The chain employs TRBV28 and TRBJ2-7; D gene unclear. The CDR3 contains 14 residues. The V and J ends lost 6 bases and 2 bases respectively, with 14 bases between them. Germline-derived CDR1 and CDR2 are MDHEN and SYDVKM. In nucleotides, the CDR3 is TGTGCCAGCAGCTCCACCCTACCGGCCTACGAGCAGTACTTC. Translated: CASSSTLPAYEQYF.

The V call is TRBV6-1, the J call TRBJ2-5; TRBD1 aligns across 8 bases. CDR3 length equals 15 residues. Per the germline V gene, CDR1 is MNHNS and CDR2 is SASEGT. V lost 4 bases to trimming and J lost 1 base; unmatched junction nucleotides: 5. CDR3 in amino acids: CASSGQQGVQETQYF. CDR3 nucleotides: TGTGCCAGCAGTGGACAACAGGGGGTCCAAGAGACCCAGTACTTC.

The CDR3 DNA reads TGTGCCACCAGCAGAGCCGGGTACAGCACAGATACGCAGTATTTT. It encodes CATSRAGYSTDTQYF. This sequence joins TRBV15 and TRBJ2-3; no definite D call. The CDR3 is made up of 15 amino acids. Germline V lookup: CDR1 LNHNV, CDR2 YYDKDF (reference sequence). The V gene lost 1 base and the J gene lost 0 bases, with 8 bases spanning the gap.

The table lists this clone with a few counts. The chain recombines TRBV2 with TRBJ2-7, with D hard to call. The CDR3 is 14 amino acids. The V gene's germline CDR1 is SNHLY and CDR2 FYNNEI. Trimming stripped 6 bases from V and 3 bases from J, with 15 bases between. In nucleotides, the CDR3 is TGTGCCAGCAGGCCCACTGGGGTTAACTACGAGCAGTACTTC. Protein sequence: CASRPTGVNYEQYF.

This chain uses TRBV19 with TRBJ1-4; D might be TRBD1 (5 bases). Between the trimmed V and J ends, which lost 3 bases and 0 bases, there was a span of 17 bases. The germline gives CDR1 LNHDA, CDR2 SQIVND (reference sequence). This CDR3 has 18 residues. As DNA, the CDR3 is TGTGCCAGTAGTATTGCCGTAGGACATATCACAACTAATGAAAAACTGTTTTTT. Amino acid sequence: CASSIAVGHITTNEKLFF.

The rearrangement joins TRBV19 to TRBJ1-2; TRBD1 agrees at 10 bases. The CDR3 runs 15 residues. From germline, CDR1 is LNHDA and CDR2 SQIVND (reference sequence). Losses at the gene ends were 6 bases for V and 4 bases for J; bases not matched to a gene: 8. In DNA form, the CDR3 reads TGTGCCAGTAGGACGACAGGGGGCCAACTCTATGGCTACACCTTC. Translating gives CASRTTGGQLYGYTF.

The genes are TRBV11-2 and TRBJ1-1, with TRBD1 matching 8 bases. Germline CDR1 reads SGHAT; CDR2 reads FQNNGV. The V segment lost 5 bases and the J segment 3 bases; nucleotides outside the gene matches: 8. CDR3 length: 15 residues. This CDR3 is CASSPWTGRDTEAFF. The CDR3, as DNA: TGTGCCAGCAGCCCGTGGACAGGGAGGGACACTGAAGCTTTCTTT.

This chain joins TRBV18 and TRBJ2-7; 7 nucleotides match TRBD1. CDR1 is KGHSH and CDR2 is LQKENI in the germline V gene. The CDR3 extends over 12 amino acids. V shed 6 bases, J shed 7 bases, and the junction held 6 bases outside the gene matches. CDR3 coding DNA: TGTGCCAGCTCCCTAGACAGGGATGAGCAGTACTTC. Translating it yields CASSLDRDEQYF.

This clone was counted between two and nine times. The chain carries TRBV28 and TRBJ2-7, with D hard to call. This CDR3 comprises 12 residues. Germline V gives CDR1 MDHEN, CDR2 SYDVKM. Trimming left V 6 bases short and J 3 bases short, with 9 bases between. Written as DNA, the CDR3 is TGTGCCAGCAGAAGCTCTAACTACGAGCAGTACTTC. It specifies CASRSSNYEQYF.

This clone has only one observation. The V gene is TRBV18, the J gene TRBJ1-2; perhaps TRBD1 as D (5 bases). The CDR3 has 14 residues. V was pared by 8 bases and J by 1 base, with 14 bases between. Germline loops: CDR1 KGHSH, CDR2 LQKENI. The DNA of the CDR3 is TGTGCCAGCGGGATGTCGGGACGTAACTATGGCTACACCTTC. Translating gives CASGMSGRNYGYTF.

The CDR3 sequence: CASSEVGLGVNEQFF. CDR3 sequence (DNA): TGTGCCAGCAGTGAAGTGGGCCTCGGGGTCAATGAGCAGTTCTTC. The J gene is TRBJ2-1, the V gene TRBV6-1, with a tentative D call TRBD2 (5 bases). Trimming cost V 1 base and J 6 bases, with 13 bases left between them. The CDR3 extends over 15 amino acids. Germline CDR1 MNHNS, CDR2 SASEGT.

V and J are TRBV30 and TRBJ2-7; 8 positions match TRBD1. J gave up 6 bases and V 4 bases, and 11 bases lay outside the gene matches. The CDR3 extends over 14 amino acids. Germline V lookup: CDR1 GTSNPN, CDR2 SVGIG (reference sequence). CDR3 bases: TGTGCCTGGAACCCGGGACAGGCCCTTTCCGAGCAGTACTTC. Translation: CAWNPGQALSEQYF. The full variable domain, its missing parts supplied by reference TRBV30 and TRBJ2-7, is SQTIHQWPATLVQPVGSPLSLECTVEGTSNPNLYWYRQAAGRGLQLLFYSVGIGQISSEVPQNLSASRPQDRQFILSSKKLLLSDSGFYLCAWNPGQALSEQYFGPGTRLTVT.

As to this clone: The same CDR3 is also encoded by other DNA sequences in this sample. The chain is built from TRBV7-9 and TRBJ2-3; D unclear. Germline values: CDR1 SEHNR, CDR2 FQNEAQ (reference sequence). The CDR3 is 13 residues long. The V and J ends lost 0 bases and 0 bases respectively, with 1 base between them. This chain's CDR3 is CASSLASTDTQYF. The DNA of the CDR3 is TGTGCCAGCAGCTTAGCCAGCACAGATACGCAGTATTTT.

The chain joins TRBV10-1 to TRBJ2-1; TRBD1 or TRBD2 may be the D gene (6 bases each). The CDR3 runs to 14 residues. V lost 8 bases, J lost 7 bases, and 18 bases lay in between. From germline, CDR1 is WNHNN and CDR2 SYGVQD (reference sequence). The CDR3 sequence: CASQDSLASNEQFF. The CDR3 DNA reads as TGCGCCAGCCAGGACAGCCTAGCGTCGAATGAGCAGTTCTTC.

The chain combines TRBV29-1 with TRBJ2-1; D not resolved. Germline V lookup: CDR1 SQVTM, CDR2 ANQGSEA. V was trimmed by 4 bases and J by 3 bases, leaving 7 bases between them. This CDR3 has 12 residues. The CDR3 loop reads CSVGRDYNEQFF. CDR3 nucleotides: TGCAGCGTTGGTAGAGACTACAATGAGCAGTTCTTC.